This T cell receptor (beta chain) was recovered during a study of T cell responses to AZD1222 COVID-19 vaccine. Assay used: immunoSEQ multiplex PCR; TCRdb lists only in-frame clones, some missing. The table lists about 110,000 clones, 87% of them singletons, with around 2.3% in the top ten. Doses given second, at about 4 or about 12 weeks, were pooled. Whole-study results and caveats: Breadth and depth of Spike-specific TCRs rose after two AZD1222 doses. Unmutated variant regions reportedly attract nearly half of all spike-specific TCRs. The donors showed a predominance of white British ancestry and of females, with possible underestimation of clonal diversity.

Germline V CDR1 and CDR2: SGHTA, FQGNSA. This CDR3 comprises 13 residues. V lost 5 bases, J lost 4 bases, and 12 bases lay in between. Concerning this clone itself: Its antigen is still unknown.

The sequencing used peripheral blood, collected 28 days after the second AZD1222 dose. This sequence originates from an adult who received the AZD1222 COVID-19 vaccine. This chain connects TRBV7-2 to TRBJ2-7; D is unresolved. In nucleotides, the CDR3 is TGTGCCAGCAGCCGAGGTACATATTACGAGCAGTACTTC. Protein sequence: CASSRGTYYEQYF.